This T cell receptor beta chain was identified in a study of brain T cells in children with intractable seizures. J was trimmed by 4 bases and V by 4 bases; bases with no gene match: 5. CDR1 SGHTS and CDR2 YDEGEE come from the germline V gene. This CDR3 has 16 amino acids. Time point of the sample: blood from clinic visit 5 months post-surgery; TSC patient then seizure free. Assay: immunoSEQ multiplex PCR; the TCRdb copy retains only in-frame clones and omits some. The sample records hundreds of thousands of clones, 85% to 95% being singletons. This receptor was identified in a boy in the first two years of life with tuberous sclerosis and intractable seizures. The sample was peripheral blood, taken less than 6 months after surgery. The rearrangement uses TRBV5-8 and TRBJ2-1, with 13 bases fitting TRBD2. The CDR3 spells CASSPWTSGSYNEQFF. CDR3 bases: TGTGCCAGCAGCCCGTGGACTAGCGGGAGTTACAATGAGCAGTTCTTC.